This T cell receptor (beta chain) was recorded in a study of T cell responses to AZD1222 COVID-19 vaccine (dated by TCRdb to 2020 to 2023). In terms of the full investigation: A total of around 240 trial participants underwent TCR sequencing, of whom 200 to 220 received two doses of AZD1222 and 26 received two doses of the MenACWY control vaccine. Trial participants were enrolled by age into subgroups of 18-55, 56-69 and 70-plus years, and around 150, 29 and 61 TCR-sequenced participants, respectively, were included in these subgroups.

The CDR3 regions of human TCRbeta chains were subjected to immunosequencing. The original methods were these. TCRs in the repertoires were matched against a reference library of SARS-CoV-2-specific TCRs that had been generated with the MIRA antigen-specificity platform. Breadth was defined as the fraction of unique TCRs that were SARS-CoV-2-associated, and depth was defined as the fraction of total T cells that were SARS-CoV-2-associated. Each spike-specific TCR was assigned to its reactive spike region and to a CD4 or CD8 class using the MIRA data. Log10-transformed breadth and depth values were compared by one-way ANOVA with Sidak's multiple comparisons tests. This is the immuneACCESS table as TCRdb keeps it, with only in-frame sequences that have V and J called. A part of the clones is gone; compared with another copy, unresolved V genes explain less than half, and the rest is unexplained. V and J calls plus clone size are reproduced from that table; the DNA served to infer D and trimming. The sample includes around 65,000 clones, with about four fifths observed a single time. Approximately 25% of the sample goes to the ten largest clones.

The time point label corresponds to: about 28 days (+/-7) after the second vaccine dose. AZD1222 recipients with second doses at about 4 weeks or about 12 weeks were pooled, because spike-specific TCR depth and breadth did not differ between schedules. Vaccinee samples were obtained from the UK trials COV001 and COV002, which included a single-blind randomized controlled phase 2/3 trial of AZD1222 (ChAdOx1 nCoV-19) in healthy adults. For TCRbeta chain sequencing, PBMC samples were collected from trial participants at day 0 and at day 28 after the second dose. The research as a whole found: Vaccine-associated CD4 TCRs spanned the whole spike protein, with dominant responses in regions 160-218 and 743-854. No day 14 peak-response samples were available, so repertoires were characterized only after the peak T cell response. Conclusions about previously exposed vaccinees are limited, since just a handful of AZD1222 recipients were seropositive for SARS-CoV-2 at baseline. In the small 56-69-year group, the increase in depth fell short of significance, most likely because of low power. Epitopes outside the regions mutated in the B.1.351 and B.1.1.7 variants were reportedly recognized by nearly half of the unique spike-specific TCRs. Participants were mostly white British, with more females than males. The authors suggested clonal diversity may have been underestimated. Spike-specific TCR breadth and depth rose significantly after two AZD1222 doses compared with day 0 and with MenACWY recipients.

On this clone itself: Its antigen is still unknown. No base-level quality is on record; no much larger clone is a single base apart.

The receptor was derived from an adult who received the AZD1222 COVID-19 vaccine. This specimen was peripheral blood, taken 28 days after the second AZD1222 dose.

CDR3 region: CASSLGGQGSGKLFF. The nucleotides are TGTGCCAGCAGCTTAGGAGGGCAGGGGTCTGGTAAACTGTTTTTT. Recombination linked TRBV7-2 to TRBJ1-4; the D segment could be TRBD1, given 6 matching bases. V is reduced by 1 base and J by 11 bases, leaving a spacing of 17 bases between them. For CDR1 and CDR2, the germline V gene lists SGHTA and FQGNSA. The CDR3, from cysteine to phenylalanine, totals 15 residues. The CDR3 DNA has 45 bases and is translated from base 1.